This record looks at one TCR beta chain sequence and its context. It has no known antigen specificity. Per-nucleotide qualities are absent, and no much larger clonotype sits a single base away. Using the deep immunoSEQ assay, multiplex PCR amplified TCR CDR3 regions from genomic DNA. Extracted genomic DNA from each cell subset was distributed evenly across all wells of several immunoSEQ 96-well plates, and each plate was treated as a replicate. For sorted subsets, roughly 190 ng of genomic DNA, equivalent to some 30,000 T cell genomes, went into each replicate PCR. Purified libraries were measured with a Qubit 3.0 fluorometer, size-checked on a Bioanalyzer 2100, and measured again with the KAPA Library Quantification kit. Every immunoSEQ 96-well plate was sequenced on a dedicated single-read 150-cycle Illumina NextSeq 550 flow cell. Per the original workflow: Because the immunoSEQ output included only junctional sequences and no quality scores, the filtering could not be the same as the filtering used for full-length reads. To assign V/J genes and CDR3, sequences were annotated against IMGT germline references using PyIR, a Python wrapper for IgBLAST v1.9. Any read was removed if the V/J assignment was weak (E-value above 1e-6), the CDR3 was missing, or the read contained stop codons, out-of-frame junctions, or ambiguous translated residues. V3J clonotypes were defined as sequences sharing the same inferred V gene, J gene, and CDR3 amino acid sequence. Percentage overlap between repertoires was computed as shared unique clonotypes divided by the size of the smaller repertoire. Repertoire richness was assessed with RTK rarefaction, the Chao1 estimator, and Recon v2.1 estimates of unobserved clonotypes. OLGA was used to compute generation probabilities for all TCRbeta clonotypes that the gDNA method yielded from a handful of donors. The table comes from immuneACCESS by way of TCRdb, which keeps in-frame sequences with V and J called. Part of the clones is missing from these tables; in studies checked, under half for an unresolved V gene and the rest for unknown reasons. V and J calls and clone size come straight from that table; D and trimming were deduced from the DNA. Present in this sample are hundreds of thousands of clones, 95% of which were seen just once. Clones ranked in the top ten supply about 0.11% of the sample.

Taken from the germline V gene, the CDR1 and CDR2 loops are SGHTA and FQGNSA. Between the V and J ends, shortened by 1 base and 2 bases respectively, the junction contains 17 bases. The CDR3 goes from the cysteine to the phenylalanine over 17 residues. The entry retains the CDR3 DNA only, 51 bases that are in frame from base 1. This sample was taken from a study of shared clonotypes between healthy human individuals (dated by TCRdb to about 2020). Background for the entire study: A couple of women and a few men aged 18 to 49 years were included in the cohort. For each donor, CD4 naive and CD4 memory were each given three plates, CD8 naive was given two plates, and CD8 memory was given one plate. To estimate repertoire size and how much clonotype sharing occurs between individuals, the study deeply sequenced the blood TCR repertoires of about five healthy adults. Different laboratories and diverse techniques were used to prepare libraries and sequence TCR repertoires, to increase sequencing depth and limit assay-specific biases. Leukapheresis yielded between about 0.85 and 9 billion PBMCs per donor. The investigation overall reported the following: Even with the large sequencing depth, rarefaction of the sorted-subset datasets indicated that sequencing was incomplete. The genetic and exposure-history diversity represented was limited by the small number of donors. Sampling was restricted to blood, and TCR repertoires in tissue are likely to differ from TCR repertoires in blood. Clonotypes shared by all four sorted-subset donors showed higher generation probabilities than non-shared clonotypes. Sharing across several donors was observed for 4.5% to 6.5% of naive CD4, over 3% of naive CD8, over 2% of memory CD4, and less than 0.45% of memory CD8 clonotypes. Pairwise subsampling indicated that sequencing depth was expected to affect the degree of clonotype sharing among donors. Estimated clonotype richness was generally larger for naive than for memory subsets.

CD8 naive samples consisted of CD45RO-negative cells that were positively selected for CCR7, yielding a CD45RA+CCR7+ population without TemRA cells. The donors were healthy, HIV-negative adults with no recently reported acute infections or vaccinations. Every donor was a Caucasian adult living in Nashville, Tennessee, USA. After blood collection by leukapheresis, PBMCs were isolated using Ficoll-Histopaque density gradient centrifugation and then cryopreserved in the vapor phase of liquid nitrogen. Purity and quantity of every magnetically sorted T cell population were checked by analytical flow cytometry. Genomic DNA was isolated from each sorted fraction and quantified by UV absorbance on a Nanodrop 2000c.

This sequence uses TRBV7-2 and TRBJ1-1; a tentative D call is TRBD1 (6 bases match). This receptor was identified in a woman aged 25-40 years in good health. The sequenced sample was naive CD8+ T cells sorted from blood. The sample's cell subset or site label is to be understood as: CD45RA+CCR7+. In nucleotides, the sequence is TGTGCCAGCAGCTTAGACGGTTTCGGGACACCTAACACTGAAGCTTTCTTT. Translated, this gives CASSLDGFGTPNTEAFF.